This T cell receptor (beta chain) was obtained from a study of T-cell reconstitution after alpha-beta-depleted transplantation in children listed by TCRdb under 2016. Regarding the study in general: Using TCR repertoire profiling, the study followed T-cell immune reconstitution in a quantitative way in children after TCRalphabeta/CD19-depleted allogeneic hematopoietic cell transplantation.

About this clonotype itself: Its antigen is unknown. No qualities accompany the bases; no much larger clone lies one base away.

Study-level results and caveats: Over the following months the frequencies of hyperexpanded clones went down, and after one year T-cell counts and TCRbeta diversity were mostly credited to newly produced T cells. In some patients, the high TCRbeta diversity seen at day 60 was put down to recipient T cells and intrathymic progenitors that had survived conditioning. The apparently early alphabetaT-cell count recovery about two months after transplant was reportedly dependent on only several hundred rapidly expanded clones derived from non-depleted graft cells.

The receptor library was made with PCR. TCRdb records Illumina HiSeq 2500 as the sequencer. TCR libraries were prepared with molecular barcoding, using unique molecular identifiers to normalize TCRbeta repertoire quantification. TCRdb's own reprocessing of the public reads used fastp at Q25 and MiXCR and kept productive beta chains. Under each unique CDR3 protein, matching rows form one entry showing the most common genes and DNA. The sample table records approximately 27,000 distinct CDR3 sequences; roughly 19% of these occur just once. 35% to 45% of the sample is held by the ten biggest clonotypes. Measured from the cysteine to the phenylalanine, the CDR3 is 14 residues long. The DNA shown is the 42-base CDR3, in frame from base 1. CDR1 SGHVS and CDR2 FQNEAQ are derived from the germline V gene. Relative to germline, V is 1 base shorter and J is 0 bases shorter, with 5 bases between their ends. This sample's time point label indicates: day 60 (about 2 months) after transplantation. This specimen's treatment or condition label, interpreted: allogeneic hematopoietic cell transplantation with graft depleted of TCRalphabeta T cells and CD19 B cells. Transplant recipients were children who received TCRalphabeta/CD19-depleted allogeneic hematopoietic cell grafts.

The rearrangement combines TRBV7-8 with TRBJ2-3, with no confidently assigned D gene. This material consisted of PBMCs, mostly from graft donor cells, taken 60 days after TCRalphabeta/CD19-depleted stem cell transplant. This clonotype originated in a male patient aged 2 to 9 who had a stem cell transplant for acute lymphoblastic leukemia, so the T cells may come from the graft donor. DNA sequence: TGTGCCAGCAGCTTAGGGGATAGCACAGATACGCAGTATTTT. It specifies CASSLGDSTDTQYF.